These 32 T cell receptor beta chains came from one sample sequenced in a study of response to subunit inactivated influenza vaccine. TCRdb ran MiXCR on the RT-PCR reads and lists one entry per CDR3 protein. Among 250,000 to 350,000 distinct CDR3 sequences listed, approximately 20% were seen once. The sequencing here drew on PBMCs from blood, taken about 20 months after vaccination. The source of these receptors is a man aged 50 to 69 who received an inactivated influenza vaccine.

The CDR3 protein is CASGIQGLNEQFF. Written as DNA, the CDR3 is TGCGCCAGCGGGATACAGGGGTTAAATGAGCAGTTCTTC. This chain uses TRBV5-1 with TRBJ2-1; 7 bases align to TRBD1. This CDR3 region has 13 residues. Germline V gives CDR1 SGHRS, CDR2 YFSETQ. J gave up 7 bases and V 7 bases, and 8 bases lay outside the gene matches.

In the case of this clonotype: Sequence at one end of the junction differs from germline and may be a read error. The rearrangement links TRBV7-9 to TRBJ2-1; D is perhaps TRBD2 (5 bases). This CDR3 contains 16 residues. The germline gives CDR1 SEHNR, CDR2 FQNEAQ (reference sequence). As DNA, the CDR3 is TGTGCCAGCAGCGTAGCGACATTGCATTTTCTGAATGAGCAGTTCTTC. This translates into CASSVATLHFLNEQFF.

V and J are TRBV5-1 and TRBJ2-3, with a possible D match to TRBD1 (8 bases). The CDR3 totals 16 residues. The germline CDR1 and CDR2 sequences are SGHRS and YFSETQ. V was cut by 4 bases and J by 4 bases, with 19 bases left in between. The CDR3 loop is CASSPDRVGGADTQYF. CDR3 nucleotide sequence: TGCGCCAGCAGCCCGGACAGGGTGGGAGGGGCAGATACGCAGTATTTT.

This clonotype was seen more than once but under ten times. The rearrangement uses TRBV3-1 and TRBJ1-6, with D maybe TRBD1 (6 bases). This CDR3 contains 15 residues. Germline loops: CDR1 LGHDT, CDR2 YNNKEL (reference sequence). V lost 0 bases, J lost 10 bases, and 13 bases lay in between. The CDR3 coding sequence is TGTGCCAGCAGCCAAGAGGCAGGGGCGGGATCACCCCTCCACTTT. Protein product: CASSQEAGAGSPLHF.

A few counts support this clonotype. V usage is TRBV7-2 and J usage is TRBJ2-1; the match to TRBD2 covers 11 bases. V shed 5 bases and J 1 base; nucleotides not matched to a gene: 7. The CDR3 runs 17 residues. The V gene's germline CDR1 is SGHTA and CDR2 FQGNSA. CDR3 amino acids: CASSLTSGGRSYNEQFF. In nucleotides, the CDR3 is TGTGCCAGCAGCCTCACTAGCGGGGGTAGGTCCTACAATGAGCAGTTCTTC.

The table lists this clonotype with a few counts. This rearrangement joins TRBV5-1 to TRBJ1-2; no clear D. Trimming left V 1 base short and J 8 bases short, with 12 bases between. Looked up from germline, CDR1 is SGHRS and CDR2 is YFSETQ. The CDR3 spans 13 residues. Written as DNA, the CDR3 is TGCGCCAGCAGCTTGTCTCCGGGGAGCGGCTACACCTTC. Amino acid sequence: CASSLSPGSGYTF.

The chain uses TRBV6-5 and TRBJ1-1; TRBD1 might be the D (5 bases). Germline CDR1 is MNHEY and CDR2 is SVGAGI. Trimming cost V 0 bases and J 10 bases, with 15 bases left between them. The CDR3 length is 14 residues. DNA for the CDR3: TGTGCCAGCAGTTACTCGACCGGGGCGTTTGGAGCTTTCTTT. Translation: CASSYSTGAFGAFF.

The chain uses TRBV19 and TRBJ1-2; no clear D gene. The CDR3 loop spans 13 amino acids. Trimming left V 7 bases short and J 0 bases short, with 9 bases between. Germline lookup yields CDR1 LNHDA and CDR2 SQIVND (reference sequence). The CDR3 loop reads CASKGSSNYGYTF. In DNA form, the CDR3 reads TGTGCCAGTAAGGGCAGCTCTAACTATGGCTACACCTTC.

This CDR3 reads CASSLAQGQVNGYTF. The CDR3 bases are TGTGCCAGCAGCTTAGCACAGGGCCAGGTGAATGGCTACACCTTC. The chain carries TRBV13 and TRBJ1-2; possible D gene TRBD1, 6 bases. CDR3 length equals 15 residues. Trimming removed 1 base at V and 6 bases at J, with 15 bases between. The germline V gene encodes CDR1 PRHDT and CDR2 FYEKMQ (reference sequence).

This clonotype was seen repeatedly, ten times or more. The J gene is TRBJ1-2, the V gene TRBV7-9; D is undetermined. Trimming took 8 bases from V and 4 from J, leaving 20 bases between them. The length of the CDR3 is 15 residues. From germline, CDR1 is SEHNR and CDR2 FQNEAQ (reference sequence). CDR3 protein: CASAIRRAYGYGYTF. In DNA form, the CDR3 reads TGTGCCAGCGCCATCCGAAGGGCCTATGGCTATGGCTACACCTTC.

V usage is TRBV18 and J usage is TRBJ1-1; TRBD1 aligns across 10 bases. V dropped 8 bases and J dropped 4; count of bases not matched to a gene: 13. CDR3 length equals 16 residues. The V gene's germline CDR1 is KGHSH and CDR2 LQKENI. The CDR3 DNA follows: TGTGCCAGCGCAGTGACAGGGGGCGAGTGGGGCACTGAAGCTTTCTTT. Protein product: CASAVTGGEWGTEAFF.

This clonotype occurred a few times. V is TRBV11-2 and J is TRBJ1-2; TRBD1 agrees at 9 bases. Germline loops: CDR1 SGHAT, CDR2 FQNNGV. The CDR3 is made up of 14 amino acids. Trimming removed 3 bases from V and 8 bases from J; junction bases left unmatched: 7. CDR3 sequence: CASSFRQGVDGYTF. In DNA, the CDR3 is TGTGCCAGCAGCTTTAGACAGGGGGTAGACGGCTACACCTTC.

The genes are TRBV18 and TRBJ2-7; D is ambiguous. CDR3 length: 14 residues. Trimming removed 5 bases at V and 0 bases at J, with 11 bases between. CDR1 is KGHSH, CDR2 LQKENI, per germline. The CDR3 DNA reads TGTGCCAGCTCATCAGACACCAACTCCTACGAGCAGTACTTC. Its protein product is CASSSDTNSYEQYF.

The genes are TRBV7-9 and TRBJ1-2, with 9 bases matching TRBD1. The CDR3 covers 15 residues. Unmatched junction bases numbered 9, after V lost 5 bases and J lost 5 bases. CDR1 SEHNR and CDR2 FQNEAQ come from the germline V gene (reference sequence). CDR3 nucleotide sequence: TGTGCCAGCAGCCCGCGGGACAGGGTTGAATATGGCTACACCTTC. Translated, it gives CASSPRDRVEYGYTF.

As concerns this clonotype: One junction end disagrees with the germline gene, perhaps due to a read error. The chain couples TRBV3-1 to TRBJ2-1; D perhaps matches TRBD1 (6 bases). In germline, CDR1 is LGHDT, CDR2 YNNKEL (reference sequence). The CDR3 is 17 amino acids. CDR3 in DNA: TGTGCCTGCAGCCAAGATGGAGACAGGTTTTCCCAATTAGAGCAGTTCTTC. It specifies CACSQDGDRFSQLEQFF.

This clonotype was counted a few times. The CDR3 is CASSQGGQGMDTQYF. The CDR3 DNA reads TGCGCCAGCAGCCAGGGAGGGCAGGGGATGGATACGCAGTATTTT. J is TRBJ2-3 and V is TRBV4-3; a weak D match, TRBD2 (7 bases). Germline V gene data show CDR1 as LGHNA and CDR2 as YSLEER. CDR3 length equals 15 residues. V was shortened by 3 bases and J by 6 bases, with 16 bases between the two germline ends.

There are a few counts of this clonotype. V usage is TRBV11-2 and J usage is TRBJ1-6; unclear D gene. The CDR3 has 13 amino acids. Trimming cost V 5 bases and J 8 bases, with 10 bases left between them. The germline V gene has CDR1 SGHAT and CDR2 FQNNGV. The CDR3 coding sequence is TGTGCCAGCAGCGGAAGCGGTGATTCACCCCTCCACTTT. Protein product: CASSGSGDSPLHF.

Worth noting for this clonotype: At one of its ends the junction is not consistent with the germline gene, which may arise from a read error. V gene TRBV12-3 or TRBV12-4 combines with J gene TRBJ2-1; 9 bases fit TRBD2. The CDR3 covers 13 residues. CDR3 residues: CASNLAGDNEQFF. The DNA for the CDR3 is TGTGCCAGCAATTTAGCGGGGGACAATGAGCAGTTCTTC.

Many counts were recorded for this clonotype. The chain has TRBV9 and TRBJ1-2; 8 bases agree with TRBD1. CDR3 length: 14 amino acids. Per the germline V gene, CDR1 is SGDLS and CDR2 is YYNGEE. V dropped 3 bases and J dropped 8; count of bases not matched to a gene: 9. The CDR3 is CASSAQTGASGYTF. The CDR3 bases are TGTGCCAGCAGCGCACAGACAGGGGCAAGCGGCTACACCTTC.

V usage is TRBV20-1 and J usage is TRBJ2-3; D may correspond to TRBD1 or TRBD2 (5 bases each). Germline V gene lookup returns CDR1 DFQATT and CDR2 SNEGSKA (reference sequence). The CDR3 sequence is 13 residues long. The ends were cut back, 3 bases at V and 5 bases at J, with 12 bases in the middle. CDR3 loop: CSASTGTRDTQYF. CDR3 bases: TGCAGTGCTAGCACCGGGACCAGAGATACGCAGTATTTT.

The J gene is TRBJ1-2, the V gene TRBV10-3; perhaps TRBD1 as D (5 bases). V gave up 11 bases and J gave up 4 bases, with 20 bases separating them. The CDR3 covers 14 residues. CDR1 ENHRY and CDR2 SYGVKD come from the germline V gene. The CDR3 sequence is CAVAGDRAFYGYTF. Here the CDR3 DNA reads TGTGCCGTGGCCGGGGACCGCGCCTTCTATGGCTACACCTTC.

The sample holds a few counts of this clonotype. V usage is TRBV20-1 and J usage is TRBJ2-3; 13 nucleotides align to TRBD2. The CDR3 is 17 amino acids. The junction had 7 bases not matched to a gene; V was cut back by 4 bases and J by 0 bases. Germline-derived CDR1 and CDR2 are DFQATT and SNEGSKA (reference sequence). The CDR3 sequence is CSATIGTSGTSTDTQYF. CDR3 DNA sequence: TGCAGTGCTACCATAGGGACTAGCGGGACAAGCACAGATACGCAGTATTTT.

The V call is TRBV7-8, the J call TRBJ2-7, with D hard to call. Per the germline V gene, CDR1 is SGHVS and CDR2 is FQNEAQ. V shed 5 bases and J shed 7 bases, with 21 bases lying between them. This CDR3 has 15 amino acids. DNA of the CDR3: TGTGCCAGCAGCATACCAGCGTACGTGGGAAAGGAGCAGTACTTC. Translation: CASSIPAYVGKEQYF.

This clonotype occurred a few times. V gene TRBV10-3 combines with J gene TRBJ1-4; tentative D call: TRBD1 (5 bases). The germline V and J ends were trimmed by 2 bases and 7 bases, with 11 bases remaining between them. The CDR3 length is 14 residues. Per germline, CDR1 ENHRY and CDR2 SYGVKD. CDR3 bases: TGTGCCATCAGTGAGCAAGGGGAAGGTGAAAAACTGTTTTTT. Amino acids: CAISEQGEGEKLFF.

Written as DNA, the CDR3 is TGTGCCAGCAGCCAAGTGGGGATTAGTCAGCCCCAGCATTTT. Protein: CASSQVGISQPQHF. The chain joins TRBV3-1 to TRBJ1-5; D is unclear. Trimming cost V 1 base and J 6 bases, with 10 bases left between them. The CDR3 sequence is 14 residues long. Germline assignment: CDR1 LGHDT and CDR2 YNNKEL (reference sequence).

This clonotype was detected a few times. V and J are TRBV20-1 and TRBJ1-4; possible D gene TRBD1, 5 bases. The CDR3 is 15 amino acids. The germline V gene encodes CDR1 DFQATT and CDR2 SNEGSKA (reference sequence). V was cut by 7 bases and J by 8 bases, with 23 bases left in between. As DNA, the CDR3 is TGCAGTGTTTTGGGGCCGGACATTGGGTGGGAAAAACTGTTTTTT. Translating it yields CSVLGPDIGWEKLFF.

The table lists this clonotype with a few counts. The V gene is TRBV5-1, the J gene TRBJ2-3, with 8 bases that match TRBD2. CDR3 length: 15 residues. V was clipped by 3 bases and J by 2 bases; unmatched bases: 5. Germline CDR1 and CDR2: SGHRS and YFSETQ. The CDR3 nucleotides are TGCGCCAGCAGCTCCGGGACTAGTGACACAGATACGCAGTATTTT. It codes for CASSSGTSDTDTQYF.

This clonotype was detected ten times or more. The chain carries TRBV29-1 and TRBJ2-3, with D possibly being TRBD2 (5 bases). V lost 3 bases, J lost 1 base, and 11 bases lay in between. Germline CDR1 reads SQVTM; CDR2 reads ANQGSEA. The CDR3 has 14 residues. CDR3 nucleotides: TGCAGCGTTGAGTCCGGGGTAGGCACAGATACGCAGTATTTT. Translating it yields CSVESGVGTDTQYF.

Here the CDR3 DNA reads TGTGCCAGCAGCCCACCCGATGACAGACTCTACTATGGCTACACCTTC. Its translation: CASSPPDDRLYYGYTF. This sequence joins TRBV28 and TRBJ1-2; D possibly corresponds to TRBD1 (5 bases). The CDR3 is 16 residues long. Germline V lookup: CDR1 MDHEN, CDR2 SYDVKM. Deletions cut 6 bases from V and 3 bases from J, with 20 bases between.

In its sample, this clonotype was seen a few times. The rearrangement links TRBV3-1 to TRBJ1-2; D remains ambiguous. The germline V gene encodes CDR1 LGHDT and CDR2 YNNKEL (reference sequence). Deletions cut 0 bases from V and 6 bases from J, with 5 bases between. The CDR3 is made up of 12 amino acids. This CDR3 reads CASSQDVNGYTF. In DNA form, the CDR3 reads TGTGCCAGCAGCCAAGATGTGAATGGCTACACCTTC.

This clonotype has ten or more counts. The CDR3 spells CASSVGPGSGYTF. The CDR3 DNA follows: TGTGCCAGCAGCGTTGGTCCGGGAAGTGGCTACACCTTC. V is TRBV7-9 and J is TRBJ1-2; D gene ambiguous. The CDR3 has 13 amino acids. V was clipped by 5 bases and J by 7 bases, with 14 bases between them. Per germline, CDR1 SEHNR and CDR2 FQNEAQ (reference sequence).

This clonotype was observed a handful of times. The CDR3 DNA follows: TGTGCCAGCAGTTTATCGCTGAGGGGAGCTAATGAAAAACTGTTTTTT. Protein: CASSLSLRGANEKLFF. The gene calls are TRBV27 and TRBJ1-4, with D maybe TRBD1 (5 bases). The V end was cut by 0 bases, the J end by 3 bases, with 11 bases between. Germline V gives CDR1 MNHEY, CDR2 SMNVEV (reference sequence). The CDR3 is 16 amino acids.